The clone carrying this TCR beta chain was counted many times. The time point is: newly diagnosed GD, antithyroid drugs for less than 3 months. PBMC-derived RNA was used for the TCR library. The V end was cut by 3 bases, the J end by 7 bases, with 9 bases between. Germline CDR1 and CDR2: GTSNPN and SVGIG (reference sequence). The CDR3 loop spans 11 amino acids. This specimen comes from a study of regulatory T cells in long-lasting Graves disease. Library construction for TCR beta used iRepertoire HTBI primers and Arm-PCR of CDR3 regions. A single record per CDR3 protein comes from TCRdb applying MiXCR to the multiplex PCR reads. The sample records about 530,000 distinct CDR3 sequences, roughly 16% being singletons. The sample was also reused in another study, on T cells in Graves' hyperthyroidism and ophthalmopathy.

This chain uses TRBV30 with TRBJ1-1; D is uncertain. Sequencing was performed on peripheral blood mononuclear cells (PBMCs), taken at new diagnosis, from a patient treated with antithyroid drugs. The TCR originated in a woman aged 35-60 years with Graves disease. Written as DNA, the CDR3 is TGTGCCTGGAGCGGACGGATTGAAGCTTTCTTT. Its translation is CAWSGRIEAFF. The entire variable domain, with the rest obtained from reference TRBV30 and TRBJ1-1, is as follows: SQTIHQWPATLVQPVGSPLSLECTVEGTSNPNLYWYRQAAGRGLQLLFYSVGIGQISSEVPQNLSASRPQDRQFILSSKKLLLSDSGFYLCAWSGRIEAFFGQGTRLTVV.